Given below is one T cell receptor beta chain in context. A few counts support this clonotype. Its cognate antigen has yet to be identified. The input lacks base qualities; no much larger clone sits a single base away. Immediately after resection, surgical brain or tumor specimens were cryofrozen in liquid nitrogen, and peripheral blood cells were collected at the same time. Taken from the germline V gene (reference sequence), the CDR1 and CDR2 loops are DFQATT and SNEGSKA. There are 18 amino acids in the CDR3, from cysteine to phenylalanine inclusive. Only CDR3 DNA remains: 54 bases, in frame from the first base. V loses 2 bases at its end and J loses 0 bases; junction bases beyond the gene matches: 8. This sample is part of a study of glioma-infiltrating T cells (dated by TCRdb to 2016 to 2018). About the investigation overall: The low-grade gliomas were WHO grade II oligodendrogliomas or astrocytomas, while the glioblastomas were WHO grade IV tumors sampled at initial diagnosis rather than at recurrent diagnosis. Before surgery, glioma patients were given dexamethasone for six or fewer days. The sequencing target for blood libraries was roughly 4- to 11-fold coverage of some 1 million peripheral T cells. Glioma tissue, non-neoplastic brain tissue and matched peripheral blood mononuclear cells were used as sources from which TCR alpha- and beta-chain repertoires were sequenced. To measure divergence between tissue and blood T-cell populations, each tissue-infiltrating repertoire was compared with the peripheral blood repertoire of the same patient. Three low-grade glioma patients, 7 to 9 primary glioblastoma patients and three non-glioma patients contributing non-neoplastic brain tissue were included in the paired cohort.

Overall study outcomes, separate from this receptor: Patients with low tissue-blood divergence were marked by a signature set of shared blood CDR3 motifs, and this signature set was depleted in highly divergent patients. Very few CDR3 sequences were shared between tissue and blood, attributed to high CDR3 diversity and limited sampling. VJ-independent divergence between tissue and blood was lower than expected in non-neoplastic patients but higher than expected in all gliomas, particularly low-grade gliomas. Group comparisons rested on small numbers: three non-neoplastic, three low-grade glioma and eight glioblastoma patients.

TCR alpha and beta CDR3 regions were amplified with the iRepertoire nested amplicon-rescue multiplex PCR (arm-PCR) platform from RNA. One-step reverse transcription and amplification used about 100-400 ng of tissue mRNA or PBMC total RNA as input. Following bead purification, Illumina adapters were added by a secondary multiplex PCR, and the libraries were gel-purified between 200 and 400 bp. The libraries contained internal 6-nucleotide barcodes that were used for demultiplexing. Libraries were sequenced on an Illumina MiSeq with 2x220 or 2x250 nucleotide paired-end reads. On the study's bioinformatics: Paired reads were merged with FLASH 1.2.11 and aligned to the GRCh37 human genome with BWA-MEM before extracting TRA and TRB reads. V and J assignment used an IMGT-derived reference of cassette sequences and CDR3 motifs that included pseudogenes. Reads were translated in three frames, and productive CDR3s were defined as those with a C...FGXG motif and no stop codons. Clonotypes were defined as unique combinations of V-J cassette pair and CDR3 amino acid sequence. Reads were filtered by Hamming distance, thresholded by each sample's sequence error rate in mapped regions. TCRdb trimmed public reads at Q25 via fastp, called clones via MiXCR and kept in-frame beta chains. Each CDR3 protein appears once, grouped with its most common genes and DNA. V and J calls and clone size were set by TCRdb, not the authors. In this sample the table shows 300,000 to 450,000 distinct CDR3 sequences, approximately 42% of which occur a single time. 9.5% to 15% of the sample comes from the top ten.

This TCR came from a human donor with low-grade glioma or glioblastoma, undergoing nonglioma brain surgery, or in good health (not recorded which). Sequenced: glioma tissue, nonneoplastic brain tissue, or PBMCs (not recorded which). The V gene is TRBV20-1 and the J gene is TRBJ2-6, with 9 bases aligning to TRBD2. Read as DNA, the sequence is TGCAGTGCTAGACCTCCTAGCGGGACTCTCTCTGGGGCCAACGTCCTGACTTTC. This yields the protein CSARPPSGTLSGANVLTF.